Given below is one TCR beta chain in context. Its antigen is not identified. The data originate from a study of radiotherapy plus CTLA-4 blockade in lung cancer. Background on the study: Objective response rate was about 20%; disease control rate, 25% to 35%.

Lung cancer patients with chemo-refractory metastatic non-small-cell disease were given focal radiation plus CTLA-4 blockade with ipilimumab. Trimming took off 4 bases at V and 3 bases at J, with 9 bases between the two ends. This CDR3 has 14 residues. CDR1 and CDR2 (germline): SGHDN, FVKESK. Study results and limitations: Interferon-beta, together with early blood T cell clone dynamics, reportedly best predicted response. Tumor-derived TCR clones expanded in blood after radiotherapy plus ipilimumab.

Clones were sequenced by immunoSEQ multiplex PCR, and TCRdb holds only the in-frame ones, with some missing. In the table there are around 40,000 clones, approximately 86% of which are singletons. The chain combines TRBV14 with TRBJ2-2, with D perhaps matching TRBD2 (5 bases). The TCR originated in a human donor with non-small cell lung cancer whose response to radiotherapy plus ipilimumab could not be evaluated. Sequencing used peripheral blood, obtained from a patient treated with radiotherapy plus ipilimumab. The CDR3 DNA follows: TGTGCCAGCAGCCGAGAGCGGTACACCGGGGAGCTGTTTTTT. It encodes CASSRERYTGELFF.